One sample yielded the 8 T cell receptor beta chains listed below, sequenced in a study of cytomegalovirus exposure and HLA in healthy donors. It was with 60 Vbeta and 13 Jbeta primers that the PCR ran. Generated by immunoSEQ multiplex PCR, the TCRdb table keeps only in-frame clones and is missing some. The table records around 180,000 clones, 70% to 85% of them present only once. The specimen sequenced was PBMCs. The source of these receptors is a woman aged 40 to 49 in good health and CMV-seronegative.

The chain combines TRBV6-5 with TRBJ1-1, with 7 bases fitting TRBD1. This CDR3 comprises 13 residues. V dropped 1 base and J dropped 5; count of bases not matched to a gene: 1. In germline, CDR1 is MNHEY, CDR2 SVGAGI. The CDR3, as DNA: TGTGCCAGCAGTTACTTCAGGGGGACTGAAGCTTTCTTT. Residues: CASSYFRGTEAFF.

The V and J genes are TRBV10-3 and TRBJ1-6; 8 positions agree with TRBD1. V lost 4 bases, J lost 10 bases, and 9 bases stayed unmatched. Germline loops: CDR1 ENHRY, CDR2 SYGVKD. The CDR3 is made up of 15 amino acids. The CDR3 DNA reads TGTGCCATCAGTGCCGGACAGGGATCGGACTCACCCCTCCACTTT. It encodes CAISAGQGSDSPLHF.

The chain links TRBV5-1 to TRBJ2-7, with D possibly matching TRBD2 (5 bases). The CDR3 length is 13 residues. CDR1 is SGHRS, CDR2 YFSETQ, per germline. The V gene lost 0 bases and the J gene lost 6 bases, with 10 bases spanning the gap. Here the CDR3 DNA reads TGCGCCAGCAGCTTGGGGACTTTCGGCGAGCAGTACTTC. Protein product: CASSLGTFGEQYF.

The gene calls are TRBV7-2 and TRBJ1-1; TRBD1 might be the D (5 bases). With 5 bases removed from V and 2 bases from J, the gap between germline ends came to 12 bases. The CDR3 contains 14 residues. Germline V gene data show CDR1 as SGHTA and CDR2 as FQGNSA. The CDR3 reads CASSPGGINTEAFF. The CDR3 coding sequence is TGTGCCAGCAGCCCCGGGGGGATAAACACTGAAGCTTTCTTT.

The chain has TRBV18 and TRBJ2-3; 8 nucleotides agree with TRBD1. The CDR3 is made up of 15 amino acids. J gave up 5 bases and V 9 bases, and 13 bases lay outside the gene matches. Germline V lookup: CDR1 KGHSH, CDR2 LQKENI. DNA of the CDR3: TGTGCCAGTCAAGGACCGGGACAGGAGAAAGATACGCAGTATTTT. Translating gives CASQGPGQEKDTQYF.

The rearrangement uses TRBV30 and TRBJ1-1, with 11 bases lining up with TRBD1. In germline, CDR1 is GTSNPN, CDR2 SVGIG (reference sequence). The V segment lost 3 bases and the J segment 6 bases; nucleotides outside the gene matches: 3. The CDR3 runs to 13 residues. This chain's CDR3 is CAWRGQGGAEAFF. CDR3 in DNA: TGTGCCTGGAGGGGACAGGGGGGCGCTGAAGCTTTCTTT.

This clone was observed once. The genes are TRBV30 and TRBJ1-5; possible D gene TRBD1, 6 bases. V gave up 4 bases and J gave up 6 bases, with 16 bases separating them. Germline V gives CDR1 GTSNPN, CDR2 SVGIG (reference sequence). The CDR3 consists of 14 residues. Here the CDR3 DNA reads TGTGCCTGGACCCCCGGCCTCAGGGGTCAGCCCCAGCATTTT. Its translation is CAWTPGLRGQPQHF.

J is TRBJ1-3 and V is TRBV5-1, with 9 nucleotides matching TRBD1. V was clipped by 2 bases and J by 1 base; unmatched bases: 7. The CDR3 runs to 17 residues. Germline V gene sequence: CDR1 SGHRS, CDR2 YFSETQ. The CDR3 DNA follows: TGCGCCAGCAGCTTCAGTGCTGGACAGGGGTCTGGAAACACCATATATTTT. Translated: CASSFSAGQGSGNTIYF.